This T cell receptor (beta chain) was captured by sequencing in a study of human T cells and chemical hapten exposure. Study-wide results and caveats: Controls had significantly fewer large CDR3 similarity clusters than were formed by expanded TCRs.

TCRdb passed the RACE reads through MiXCR, listing each CDR3 protein once. Of about 300,000 distinct CDR3 sequences in the sample, around 5.5% are singletons; the top ten hold roughly 8.2%. The time point is: pre-sensitization, week 0. As for treatment: therapeutic diphenylcyclopropenone sensitization with weekly scalp DPC. Note on this clonotype: Its antigen remains unknown.

The CDR3 is 15 amino acids. V was trimmed by 0 bases and J by 9 bases, leaving 15 bases between them. CDR1 and CDR2 (germline): MNHNY, SVGAGI (reference sequence). This clonotype originated in a woman between 18 and 29 years old with alopecia areata. Some clones in this sample may be carry-over from other donors' samples. The chain links TRBV6-6 to TRBJ1-5, with D uncertain. Specimen: whole blood, collected in connection with sensitization to the hapten diphenylcyclopropenone (DPC). CDR3 amino acids: CASSYSDPKMRPQHF. The CDR3 region has the DNA TGTGCCAGCAGTTACTCGGACCCCAAGATGCGGCCCCAGCATTTT.